Each of the 13 T cell receptor beta chains below was sequenced from the same sample in a study of cytomegalovirus exposure and HLA in healthy donors. Profiled with immunoSEQ multiplex PCR; TCRdb holds only in-frame clones, not every one. Of about 310,000 clones listed, approximately 91% are singletons. The specimen sequenced was PBMCs. These receptors were collected from a young man in good health and CMV-seronegative.

The chain carries TRBV6-1 and TRBJ2-7, with TRBD2 matching over 8 bases. Losses at the gene ends were 7 bases for V and 5 bases for J; bases not matched to a gene: 7. CDR3 length: 13 residues. Looked up from germline, CDR1 is MNHNS and CDR2 is SASEGT. The CDR3 reads CASIRGGRNEQYF. The CDR3 DNA is TGTGCCAGCATTCGGGGGGGCCGGAACGAGCAGTACTTC.

This chain joins TRBV6-5 and TRBJ1-2; 7 bases agree with TRBD1. The CDR3 runs 15 residues. The V and J ends lost 4 bases and 2 bases, in that order; junction bases with no gene match: 7. The germline gives CDR1 MNHEY, CDR2 SVGAGI. CDR3 sequence reads: CASSSSGQENYGYTF. CDR3 bases: TGTGCCAGCAGTTCCAGCGGACAGGAGAACTATGGCTACACCTTC.

This clone was detected once. The chain links TRBV10-3 to TRBJ2-7; D remains ambiguous. Trimming cost V 1 base and J 3 bases, with 7 bases left between them. Germline lookup yields CDR1 ENHRY and CDR2 SYGVKD. The CDR3 length is 13 residues. The CDR3 DNA sequence: TGTGCCATCAGTGAGTTTACAGACTACGAGCAGTACTTC. It encodes CAISEFTDYEQYF.

The rearrangement links TRBV4-1 to TRBJ2-6, with TRBD1 matching over 8 bases. Trimming removed 1 base from V and 1 base from J; junction bases left unmatched: 3. There are 17 residues in the CDR3. Germline assignment: CDR1 MGHRA and CDR2 YSYEKL. CDR3 sequence (DNA): TGCGCCAGCAGCCAAGGGGACAGGACTTCTGGGGCCAACGTCCTGACTTTC. It specifies CASSQGDRTSGANVLTF.

The V and J genes are TRBV4-2 and TRBJ2-7, with 8 bases lining up with TRBD1. Germline V gene lookup returns CDR1 LGHNA and CDR2 YNFKEQ. V lost 4 bases, J lost 3 bases, and 8 bases stayed unmatched. The CDR3 contains 15 residues. This CDR3 is CASSPRTGTDYEQYF. CDR3 nucleotide sequence: TGTGCCAGCAGCCCTAGGACAGGGACGGACTACGAGCAGTACTTC.

The J gene is TRBJ2-7, the V gene TRBV5-8; maybe TRBD2 (7 bases). Looked up from germline, CDR1 is SGHTS and CDR2 is YDEGEE. This CDR3 spans 16 amino acids. V lost 1 base and J 5 bases, leaving 19 bases between the germline ends. In DNA form, the CDR3 reads TGTGCCAGCAGCTTGTCTTCGGGGGGCTTTTGGAACGAGCAGTACTTC. Translating gives CASSLSSGGFWNEQYF.

The chain is built from TRBV4-3 and TRBJ1-1; no clear D gene. The CDR3 length is 17 residues. V was clipped by 0 bases and J by 8 bases, with 22 bases between them. Germline loops: CDR1 LGHNA, CDR2 YSLEER. As DNA, the CDR3 is TGCGCCAGCAGCCAAGATTGGAACTTATGGACTGAGCGGGAAGCTTTCTTT. Amino acid sequence: CASSQDWNLWTEREAFF.

The chain employs TRBV7-8 and TRBJ1-1; 7 bases fit TRBD1. This CDR3 has 15 residues. With V trimmed by 5 bases and J by 1 base, 7 bases remained unmatched. The germline V gene encodes CDR1 SGHVS and CDR2 FQNEAQ. CDR3 in amino acids: CASSLGTVQNTEAFF. The CDR3 bases are TGTGCCAGCAGCCTAGGGACAGTACAGAACACTGAAGCTTTCTTT.

The V and J genes are TRBV10-3 and TRBJ2-4; D gene uncertain. The CDR3 has 14 residues. Germline CDR1 is ENHRY and CDR2 is SYGVKD. With 1 base removed from V and 5 bases from J, the gap between germline ends came to 9 bases. As DNA, the CDR3 is TGTGCCATCAGTGAGTACGGCGGCGAAAACATTCAGTACTTC. Encoded protein: CAISEYGGENIQYF.

V and J are TRBV13 and TRBJ1-1, with 9 bases matching TRBD1. This CDR3 has 11 amino acids. Germline assignment: CDR1 PRHDT and CDR2 FYEKMQ (reference sequence). With V trimmed by 8 bases and J by 5 bases, 0 bases remained unmatched. CDR3 DNA: TGTGCCAGCGACAGGGGGACTGAAGCTTTCTTT. Encoded protein: CASDRGTEAFF.

The chain is built from TRBV7-8 and TRBJ2-1, with 7 nucleotides matching TRBD1. This CDR3 is 14 amino acids long. Germline V CDR1 and CDR2: SGHVS, FQNEAQ. The trim removed 5 bases at V and 10 bases at J, leaving 11 bases unmatched. The CDR3 loop is CASSLQQGTKEQFF. Written as DNA, the CDR3 is TGTGCCAGCAGCCTCCAACAGGGGACGAAGGAGCAGTTCTTC.

This clone was detected only a few times. The chain recombines TRBV27 with TRBJ1-2; maybe TRBD1 (5 bases). Germline CDR1 and CDR2: MNHEY and SMNVEV (reference sequence). V gave up 3 bases and J gave up 8 bases, with 13 bases separating them. The CDR3 is 13 residues long. The chain's CDR3 is CASSLGQGNGYTF. The CDR3 DNA reads as TGTGCCAGCAGTTTGGGTCAGGGTAACGGCTACACCTTC.

The rearrangement joins TRBV15 to TRBJ2-3; 11 bases map to TRBD2. V shed 5 bases, J shed 0 bases, and the junction held 13 bases outside the gene matches. Germline lookup yields CDR1 LNHNV and CDR2 YYDKDF (reference sequence). This CDR3 region has 19 residues. The DNA for the CDR3 is TGTGCCACCAGCGCGCGTCTAGCGGGGGGTATCACTAGCACAGATACGCAGTATTTT. Protein sequence: CATSARLAGGITSTDTQYF.